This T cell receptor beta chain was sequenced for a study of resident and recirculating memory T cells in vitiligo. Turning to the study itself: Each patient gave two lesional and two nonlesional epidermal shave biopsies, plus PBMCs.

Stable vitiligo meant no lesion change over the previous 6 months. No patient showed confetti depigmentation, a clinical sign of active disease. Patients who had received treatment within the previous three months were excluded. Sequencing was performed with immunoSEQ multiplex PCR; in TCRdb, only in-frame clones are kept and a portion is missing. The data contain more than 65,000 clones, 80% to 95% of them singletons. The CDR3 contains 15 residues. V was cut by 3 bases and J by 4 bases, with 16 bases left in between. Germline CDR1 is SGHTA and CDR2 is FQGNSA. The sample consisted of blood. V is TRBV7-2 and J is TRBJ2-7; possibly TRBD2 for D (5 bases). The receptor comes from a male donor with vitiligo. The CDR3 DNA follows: TGTGCCAGCAGCTTCGTCCCGGAGGTGGTATACGAGCAGTACTTC. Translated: CASSFVPEVVYEQYF.